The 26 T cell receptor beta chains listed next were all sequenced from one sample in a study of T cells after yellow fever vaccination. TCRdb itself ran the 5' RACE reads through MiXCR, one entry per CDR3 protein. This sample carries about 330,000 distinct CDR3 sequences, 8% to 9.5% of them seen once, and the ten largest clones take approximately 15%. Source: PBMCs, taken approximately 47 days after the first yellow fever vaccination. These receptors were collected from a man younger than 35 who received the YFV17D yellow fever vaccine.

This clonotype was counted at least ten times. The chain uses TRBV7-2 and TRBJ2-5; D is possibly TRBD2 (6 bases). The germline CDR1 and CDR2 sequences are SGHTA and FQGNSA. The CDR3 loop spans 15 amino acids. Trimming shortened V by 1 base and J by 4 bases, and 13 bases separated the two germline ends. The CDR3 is CASSLGGASAETQYF. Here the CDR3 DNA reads TGTGCCAGCAGCTTAGGAGGAGCTAGCGCAGAGACCCAGTACTTC.

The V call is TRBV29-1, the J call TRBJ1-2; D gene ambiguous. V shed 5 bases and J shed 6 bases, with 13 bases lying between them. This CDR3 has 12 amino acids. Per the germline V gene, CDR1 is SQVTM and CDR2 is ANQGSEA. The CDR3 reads CSVPKAPHGYTF. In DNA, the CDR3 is TGCAGCGTTCCTAAGGCCCCACATGGCTACACCTTC.

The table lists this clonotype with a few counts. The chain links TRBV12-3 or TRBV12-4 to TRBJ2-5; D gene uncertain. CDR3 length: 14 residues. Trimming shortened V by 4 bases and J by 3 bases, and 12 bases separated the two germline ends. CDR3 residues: CASSSTPGEETQYF. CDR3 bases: TGTGCCAGCAGTTCGACTCCAGGAGAAGAGACCCAGTACTTC.

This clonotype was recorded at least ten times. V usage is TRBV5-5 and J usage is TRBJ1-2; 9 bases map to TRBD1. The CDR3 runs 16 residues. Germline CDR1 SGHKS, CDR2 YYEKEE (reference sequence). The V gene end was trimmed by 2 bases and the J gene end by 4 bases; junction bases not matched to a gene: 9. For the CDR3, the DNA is TGTGCCAGCAGCTTACAACAGGGGGCGATCCTCTATGGCTACACCTTC. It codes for CASSLQQGAILYGYTF.

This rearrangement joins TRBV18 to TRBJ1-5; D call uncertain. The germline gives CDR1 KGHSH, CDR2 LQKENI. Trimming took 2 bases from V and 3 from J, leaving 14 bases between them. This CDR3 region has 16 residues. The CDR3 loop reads CASSPSFAGVNQPQHF. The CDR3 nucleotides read TGTGCCAGCTCACCATCTTTCGCCGGGGTCAATCAGCCCCAGCATTTT.

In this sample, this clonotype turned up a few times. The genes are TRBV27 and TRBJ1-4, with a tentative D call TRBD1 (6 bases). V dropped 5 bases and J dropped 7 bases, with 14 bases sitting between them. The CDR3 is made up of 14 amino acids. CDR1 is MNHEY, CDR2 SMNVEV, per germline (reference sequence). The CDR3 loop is CASSGQQGGEKLFF. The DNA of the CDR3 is TGTGCCAGCAGTGGGCAACAGGGAGGTGAAAAACTGTTTTTT.

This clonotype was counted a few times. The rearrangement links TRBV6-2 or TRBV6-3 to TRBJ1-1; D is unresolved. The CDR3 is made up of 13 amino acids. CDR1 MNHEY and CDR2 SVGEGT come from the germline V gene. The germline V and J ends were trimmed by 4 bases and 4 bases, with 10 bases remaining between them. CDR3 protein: CASSLTRATEAFF. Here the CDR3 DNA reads TGTGCCAGCAGTTTAACGAGGGCCACTGAAGCTTTCTTT.

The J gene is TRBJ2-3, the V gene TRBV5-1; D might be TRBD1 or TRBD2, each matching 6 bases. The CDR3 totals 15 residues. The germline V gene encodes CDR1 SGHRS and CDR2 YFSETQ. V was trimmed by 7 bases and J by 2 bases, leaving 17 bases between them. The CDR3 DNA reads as TGCGCCAGCCAGCGAGGGGGAGGTGTCACAGATACGCAGTATTTT. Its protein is CASQRGGGVTDTQYF.

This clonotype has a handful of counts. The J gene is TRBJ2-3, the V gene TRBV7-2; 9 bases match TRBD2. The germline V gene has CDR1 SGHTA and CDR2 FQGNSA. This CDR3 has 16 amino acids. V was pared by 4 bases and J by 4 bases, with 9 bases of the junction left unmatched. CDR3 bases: TGTGCCAGCAGCTCTCGACAGGTAGCGGGAGCAGATACGCAGTATTTT. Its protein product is CASSSRQVAGADTQYF.

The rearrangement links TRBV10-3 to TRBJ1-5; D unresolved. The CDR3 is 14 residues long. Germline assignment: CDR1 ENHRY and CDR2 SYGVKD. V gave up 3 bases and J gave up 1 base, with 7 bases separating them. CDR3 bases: TGTGCCATCAGTGATAGGGAAAGCAATCAGCCCCAGCATTTT. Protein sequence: CAISDRESNQPQHF.

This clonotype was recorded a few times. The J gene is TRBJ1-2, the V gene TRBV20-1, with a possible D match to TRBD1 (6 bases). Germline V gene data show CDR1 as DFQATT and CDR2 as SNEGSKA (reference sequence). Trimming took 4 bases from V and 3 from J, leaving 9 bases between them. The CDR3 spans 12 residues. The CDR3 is CSANDRHYGYTF. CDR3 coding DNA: TGCAGTGCTAACGACAGGCACTATGGCTACACCTTC.

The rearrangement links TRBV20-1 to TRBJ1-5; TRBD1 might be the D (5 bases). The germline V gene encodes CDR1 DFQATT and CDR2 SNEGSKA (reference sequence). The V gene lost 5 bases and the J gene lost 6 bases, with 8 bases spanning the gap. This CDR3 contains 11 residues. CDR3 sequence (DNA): TGCAGTGCTGGGGGTACTCAGCCCCAGCATTTT. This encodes CSAGGTQPQHF.

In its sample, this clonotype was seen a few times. The CDR3 DNA sequence: TGTGCCAGCAGTTCCACATGGGCTGGGGAGACCCAGTACTTC. This gives the protein CASSSTWAGETQYF. The gene calls are TRBV6-5 and TRBJ2-5, with D unresolved. The CDR3 covers 14 residues. Germline assignment: CDR1 MNHEY and CDR2 SVGAGI. Trimming left V 4 bases short and J 5 bases short, with 14 bases between.

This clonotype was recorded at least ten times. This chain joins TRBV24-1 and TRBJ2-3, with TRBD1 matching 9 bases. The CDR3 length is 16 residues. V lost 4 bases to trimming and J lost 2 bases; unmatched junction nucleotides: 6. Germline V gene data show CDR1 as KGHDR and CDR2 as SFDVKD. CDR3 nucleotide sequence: TGTGCCACCAGTGACCAGACAGGGGGATCCACAGATACGCAGTATTTT. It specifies CATSDQTGGSTDTQYF.

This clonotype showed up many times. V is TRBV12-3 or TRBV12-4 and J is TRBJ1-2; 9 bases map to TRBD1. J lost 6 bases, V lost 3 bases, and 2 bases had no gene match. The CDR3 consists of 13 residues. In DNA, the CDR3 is TGTGCCAGCAGTTTGACAGGGGGACATGGCTACACCTTC. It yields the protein CASSLTGGHGYTF.

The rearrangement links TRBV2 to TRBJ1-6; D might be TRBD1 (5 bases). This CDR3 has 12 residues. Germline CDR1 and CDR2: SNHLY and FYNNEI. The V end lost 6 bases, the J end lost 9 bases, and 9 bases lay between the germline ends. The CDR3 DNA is TGTGCCAGCAGGGGGGGTCGTTCACCCCTCCACTTT. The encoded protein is CASRGGRSPLHF.

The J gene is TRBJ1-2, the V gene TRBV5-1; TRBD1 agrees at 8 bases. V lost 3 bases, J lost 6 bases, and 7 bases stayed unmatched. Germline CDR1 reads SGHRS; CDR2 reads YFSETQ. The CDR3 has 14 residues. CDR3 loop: CASSSQGAFNGYTF. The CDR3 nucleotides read TGCGCCAGCAGCTCCCAGGGGGCGTTCAATGGCTACACCTTC.

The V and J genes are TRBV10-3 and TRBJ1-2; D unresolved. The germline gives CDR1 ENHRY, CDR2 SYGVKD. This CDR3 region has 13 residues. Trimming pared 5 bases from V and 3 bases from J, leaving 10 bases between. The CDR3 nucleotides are TGTGCCATCAGTCCGGACGGATACTATGGCTACACCTTC. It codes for CAISPDGYYGYTF.

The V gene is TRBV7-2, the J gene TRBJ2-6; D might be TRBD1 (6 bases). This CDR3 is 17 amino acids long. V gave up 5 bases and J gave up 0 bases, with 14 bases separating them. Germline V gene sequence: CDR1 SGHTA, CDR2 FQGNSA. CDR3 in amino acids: CASSKLRGPSGANVLTF. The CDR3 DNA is TGTGCCAGCAGCAAACTCAGGGGACCCTCTGGGGCCAACGTCCTGACTTTC.

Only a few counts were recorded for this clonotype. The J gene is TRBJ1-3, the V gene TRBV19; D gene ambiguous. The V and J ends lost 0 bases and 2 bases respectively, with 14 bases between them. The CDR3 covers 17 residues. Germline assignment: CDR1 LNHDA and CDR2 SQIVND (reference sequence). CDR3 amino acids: CASSIDLLAATGNTIYF. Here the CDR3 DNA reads TGTGCCAGTAGTATAGATCTTTTAGCGGCAACTGGAAACACCATATATTTT.

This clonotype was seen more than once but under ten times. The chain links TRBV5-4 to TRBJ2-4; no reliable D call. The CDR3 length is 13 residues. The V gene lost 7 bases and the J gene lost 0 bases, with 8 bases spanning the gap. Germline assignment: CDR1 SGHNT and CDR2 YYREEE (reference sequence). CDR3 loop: CASSEIAKNIQYF. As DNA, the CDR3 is TGTGCCAGCTCCGAAATAGCCAAAAACATTCAGTACTTC.

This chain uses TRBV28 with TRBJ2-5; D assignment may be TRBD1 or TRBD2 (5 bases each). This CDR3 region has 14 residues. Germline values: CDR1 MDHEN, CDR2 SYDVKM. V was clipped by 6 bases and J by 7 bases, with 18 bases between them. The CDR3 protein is CASRSPGVGGTQYF. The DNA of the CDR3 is TGTGCCAGCAGATCCCCGGGCGTTGGGGGGACCCAGTACTTC.

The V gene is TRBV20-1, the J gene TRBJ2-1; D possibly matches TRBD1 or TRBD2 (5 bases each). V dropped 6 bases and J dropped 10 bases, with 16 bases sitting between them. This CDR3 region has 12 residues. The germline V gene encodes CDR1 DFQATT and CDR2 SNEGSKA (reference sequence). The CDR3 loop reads CSAKGSWREQFF. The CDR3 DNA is TGCAGTGCCAAGGGGTCGTGGAGGGAGCAGTTCTTC.

The CDR3: CASSPSWGPGTPQHF. The CDR3 nucleotides read TGTGCCAGCAGTCCCTCCTGGGGGCCTGGGACGCCCCAGCATTTT. The gene calls are TRBV6-2 or TRBV6-3 and TRBJ1-5; perhaps TRBD1 as D (6 bases). CDR1 MNHEY and CDR2 SVGEGT come from the germline V gene. CDR3 length: 15 amino acids. V was trimmed by 5 bases and J by 9 bases, leaving 20 bases between them.

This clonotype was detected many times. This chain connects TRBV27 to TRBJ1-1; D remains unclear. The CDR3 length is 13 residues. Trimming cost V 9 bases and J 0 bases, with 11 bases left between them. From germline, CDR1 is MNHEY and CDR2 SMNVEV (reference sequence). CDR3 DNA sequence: TGTGCCAGTCGGGATGATGTGAACACTGAAGCTTTCTTT. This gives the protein CASRDDVNTEAFF.

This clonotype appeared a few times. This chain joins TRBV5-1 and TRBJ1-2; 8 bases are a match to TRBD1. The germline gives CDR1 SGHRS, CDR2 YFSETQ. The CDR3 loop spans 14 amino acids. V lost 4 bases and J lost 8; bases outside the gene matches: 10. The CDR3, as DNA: TGCGCCAGCAGCCGATTAAAGACAGGGGTCGGCTACACCTTC. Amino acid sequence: CASSRLKTGVGYTF.